This T cell receptor beta chain was found in a study of technical replicates of blood from a handful of donors. Measured with immunoSEQ multiplex PCR; TCRdb has only the in-frame clones, and not every one. Among nearly 90,000 clones, approximately 95% were seen once, and the ten largest hold 0.3% to 0.35%. The TCR was taken from a human donor in good health. The sequenced sample was T cells isolated from PBMCs.

The CDR3 sequence is CAISASGSDTQYF. In DNA form, the CDR3 reads TGTGCCATCAGTGCTAGCGGGAGTGATACGCAGTATTTT. This chain uses TRBV10-3 with TRBJ2-3; the match to TRBD2 covers 10 bases. Germline V gene lookup returns CDR1 ENHRY and CDR2 SYGVKD. Trimming at V came to 4 bases and at J to 6 bases, leaving 1 base not matched to a gene. The CDR3 has 13 residues.